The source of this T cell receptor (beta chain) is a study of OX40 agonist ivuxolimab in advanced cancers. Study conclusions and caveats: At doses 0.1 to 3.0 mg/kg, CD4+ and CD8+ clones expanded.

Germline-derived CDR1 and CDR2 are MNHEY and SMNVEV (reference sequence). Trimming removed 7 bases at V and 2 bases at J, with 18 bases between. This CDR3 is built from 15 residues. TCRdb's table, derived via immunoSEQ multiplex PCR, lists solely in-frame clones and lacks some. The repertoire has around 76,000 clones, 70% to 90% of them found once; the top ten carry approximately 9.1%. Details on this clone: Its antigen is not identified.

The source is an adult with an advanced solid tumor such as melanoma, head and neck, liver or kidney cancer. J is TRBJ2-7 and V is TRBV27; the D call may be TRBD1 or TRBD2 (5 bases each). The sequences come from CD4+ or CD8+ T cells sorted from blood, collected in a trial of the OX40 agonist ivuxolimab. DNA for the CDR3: TGTGCCAGCACTAGTAGGGGTCGGGGCACCTACGAGCAGTACTTC. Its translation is CASTSRGRGTYEQYF.